What follows are 28 T cell receptor beta chains derived from one specimen sequenced in a study of regulatory dendritic cells for organ transplantation. CFSE-labeled sorted T cells met regulatory or mature dendritic cells for approximately 5 days. Profiled with immunoSEQ multiplex PCR; TCRdb holds only in-frame clones, not every one. There are over 20,000 clones in the sample; roughly 88% occur only once, and 0.55% to 0.75% lies in the top ten. No antigens are known for them. The material sequenced was naive CD4+ T cells from blood cultured with regulatory dendritic cells. Subset specified: CD45RA+ naive T cells. These receptors originate from a human donor in good health.

The table lists this clone with a count of one. V usage is TRBV11-2 and J usage is TRBJ1-1; D not certain. Trimming pared 5 bases from V and 6 bases from J, leaving 7 bases between. Germline V gene lookup returns CDR1 SGHAT and CDR2 FQNNGV. The CDR3 has 11 amino acids. CDR3 nucleotides: TGTGCCAGCAGCGACCTCGCTGAAGCTTTCTTT. Protein product: CASSDLAEAFF. The variable domain in full, completed from reference TRBV11-2 and TRBJ1-1, reads EAGVAQSPRYKIIEKRQSVAFWCNPISGHATLYWYQQILGQGPKLLIQFQNNGVVDDSQLPKDRFSAERLKGVDSTLKIQPAKLEDSAVYLCASSDLAEAFFGQGTRLTVV.

V usage is TRBV14 and J usage is TRBJ1-1; TRBD1 is a possible D gene (5 bases). Trimming took off 6 bases at V and 1 base at J, with 15 bases between the two ends. This CDR3 comprises 15 residues. Germline V CDR1 and CDR2: SGHDN, FVKESK. CDR3 in DNA: TGTGCCAGCAGGGCCCCGGGGCAATGGAACACTGAAGCTTTCTTT. Translation: CASRAPGQWNTEAFF.

V and J are TRBV6-5 and TRBJ2-7; possible D gene TRBD2, 6 bases. The CDR3 loop spans 13 amino acids. Germline V lookup: CDR1 MNHEY, CDR2 SVGAGI. Trimming shortened V by 6 bases and J by 2 bases, and 11 bases separated the two germline ends. This CDR3 reads CASSPGSAYEQYF. The CDR3 DNA follows: TGTGCCAGCAGCCCCGGGAGCGCCTACGAGCAGTACTTC.

The chain carries TRBV6-5 and TRBJ2-3; no definite D call. Trimming pared 2 bases from V and 3 bases from J, leaving 9 bases between. Germline V CDR1 and CDR2: MNHEY, SVGAGI. The CDR3 consists of 14 residues. The CDR3 reads CASSYAMITDTQYF. DNA for the CDR3: TGTGCCAGCAGTTACGCGATGATTACAGATACGCAGTATTTT.

This clone is a singleton in its sample. This chain joins TRBV4-1 and TRBJ1-2, with TRBD1 matching over 10 bases. The CDR3 runs 15 residues. The V and J ends lost 4 bases and 4 bases, in that order; junction bases with no gene match: 6. The V gene's germline CDR1 is MGHRA and CDR2 YSYEKL. DNA for the CDR3: TGCGCCAGCAGCCGGGGACAGGGGACCATCTATGGCTACACCTTC. Translation: CASSRGQGTIYGYTF.

The chain employs TRBV4-1 and TRBJ1-4, with D maybe TRBD1 (5 bases). Trimming shortened V by 0 bases and J by 7 bases, and 15 bases separated the two germline ends. CDR1 and CDR2 from the germline V gene are MGHRA and YSYEKL. The CDR3 length is 16 residues. CDR3 nucleotide sequence: TGCGCCAGCAGCCAAGATTCATTCCGGGGCCGTGAAAAACTGTTTTTT. This encodes CASSQDSFRGREKLFF.

This chain links TRBV6-5 with TRBJ2-7, with 13 bases aligning to TRBD2. After removal of 6 bases from V and 6 bases from J, the junction contained 8 bases not matched to a gene. This CDR3 comprises 15 residues. Germline loops: CDR1 MNHEY, CDR2 SVGAGI. DNA of the CDR3: TGTGCCAGCAGCCCAACTAGCGGGGGGGCCTTCGAGCAGTACTTC. Encoded protein: CASSPTSGGAFEQYF.

This clone was seen a single time. This chain uses TRBV7-8 with TRBJ1-4, with 7 bases aligning to TRBD1. In germline, CDR1 is SGHVS, CDR2 FQNEAQ. This CDR3 contains 14 residues. The ends lost 4 bases at V and 2 bases at J; junction bases unmatched: 1. The CDR3 DNA reads TGTGCCAGCAGCTACAGGGGCACTAATGAAAAACTGTTTTTT. The encoded protein is CASSYRGTNEKLFF.

The chain has TRBV4-1 and TRBJ2-7; 7 nucleotides line up with TRBD2. The CDR3 length is 15 residues. The trim removed 5 bases at V and 6 bases at J, leaving 13 bases unmatched. CDR1 and CDR2 from the germline V gene are MGHRA and YSYEKL. CDR3 sequence: CASSYASGSGGEQYF. CDR3 nucleotides: TGCGCCAGCAGCTACGCTAGCGGTTCGGGGGGCGAGCAGTACTTC.

The rearrangement links TRBV7-9 to TRBJ1-2; D gene uncertain. CDR1 is SEHNR, CDR2 FQNEAQ, per germline (reference sequence). The CDR3 spans 17 residues. Trimming shortened V by 3 bases and J by 2 bases, and 19 bases separated the two germline ends. CDR3: CASSLRSSTRRNYGYTF. The DNA of the CDR3 is TGTGCCAGCAGCTTGCGATCATCGACCCGGCGGAACTATGGCTACACCTTC.

The CDR3 here is CASSKVYRARVHYGYTF. The DNA of the CDR3 is TGTGCCAGCAGCAAAGTTTACAGAGCAAGGGTACACTATGGCTACACCTTC. V gene TRBV21-1 combines with J gene TRBJ1-2. TRBV21-1 counts as a pseudogene. The CDR3 totals 17 residues.

The chain combines TRBV4-1 with TRBJ2-3; weak D call: TRBD1 (6 bases). Trimming took 2 bases from V and 3 from J, leaving 15 bases between them. CDR3 length equals 16 residues. Germline V gene lookup returns CDR1 MGHRA and CDR2 YSYEKL. CDR3: CASSQYPDRLTDTQYF. The CDR3 region has the DNA TGCGCCAGCAGCCAATACCCGGACAGATTAACAGATACGCAGTATTTT.

V gene TRBV18 combines with J gene TRBJ2-1; 10 bases fit TRBD2. This CDR3 has 15 residues. V lost 0 bases to trimming and J lost 9 bases; unmatched junction nucleotides: 5. The germline V gene encodes CDR1 KGHSH and CDR2 LQKENI. The DNA for the CDR3 is TGTGCCAGCTCACCACCTTCTAGCGGGAGAGGTGAGCAGTTCTTC. Translated: CASSPPSSGRGEQFF.

Concerning this clone itself: One end of the junction is discordant with germline, which a read error may explain. The gene calls are TRBV19 and TRBJ1-2, with D perhaps TRBD1 (5 bases). The CDR3 has 12 residues. Germline V lookup: CDR1 LNHDA, CDR2 SQIVND (reference sequence). Here the CDR3 DNA reads TGTGCCAGCAGTATTGTAGACAGTAGCTACACCTTC. It specifies CASSIVDSSYTF.

The V gene is TRBV7-9, the J gene TRBJ1-1, with D uncertain. Germline V lookup: CDR1 SEHNR, CDR2 FQNEAQ (reference sequence). CDR3 length: 15 amino acids. V was pared by 0 bases and J by 1 base, with 9 bases between. In DNA, the CDR3 is TGTGCCAGCAGCTTAGCGGGCGGAGAGAACACTGAAGCTTTCTTT. Translation: CASSLAGGENTEAFF.

This clone was seen only a few times. The gene calls are TRBV7-3 and TRBJ2-7; the D is unclear. The CDR3 is 13 amino acids. CDR1 and CDR2 from the germline V gene are SGHTA and FQGTGA. V lost 4 bases and J 6 bases, leaving 13 bases between the germline ends. Written as DNA, the CDR3 is TGTGCCAGCAGCTCGGAAGGTTGGGGCGAGCAGTACTTC. This codes for CASSSEGWGEQYF.

This clone has just a few counts. The J gene is TRBJ1-5, the V gene TRBV19, with D possibly being TRBD1 (6 bases). Trimming removed 8 bases from V and 7 bases from J, with 15 bases in between. This CDR3 is 13 amino acids long. Germline-derived CDR1 and CDR2 are LNHDA and SQIVND (reference sequence). CDR3 region: CASRGQGHQPQHF. CDR3 in DNA: TGTGCCAGTCGAGGTCAGGGACACCAGCCCCAGCATTTT.

In nucleotides, the CDR3 is TGTGCCAGCAGCCGTACCGACGGGTATGGCTACACCTTC. This codes for CASSRTDGYGYTF. This rearrangement joins TRBV6-5 to TRBJ1-2, with D unclear. This CDR3 is 13 amino acids long. V was clipped by 6 bases and J by 5 bases, with 13 bases between them. Germline values: CDR1 MNHEY, CDR2 SVGAGI.

This chain uses TRBV23-1 with TRBJ1-5, with D perhaps TRBD1 (5 bases). TRBV23-1 is designated an ORF whose function remains uncertain. The ends were cut back, 0 bases at V and 4 bases at J, with 13 bases in the middle. This CDR3 is built from 16 residues. CDR3 in amino acids: CASSQSKEAGNQPQHF. CDR3 bases: TGCGCCAGCAGTCAATCGAAGGAGGCAGGGAATCAGCCCCAGCATTTT.

The chain recombines TRBV19 with TRBJ1-5; 7 bases fit TRBD1. This CDR3 contains 12 residues. V lost 7 bases to trimming and J lost 6 bases; unmatched junction nucleotides: 3. Germline CDR1 reads LNHDA; CDR2 reads SQIVND (reference sequence). The CDR3 here is CASKQGSQPQHF. For the CDR3, the DNA is TGTGCCAGTAAACAGGGGAGTCAGCCCCAGCATTTT.

The chain combines TRBV10-3 with TRBJ2-7, with TRBD2 matching over 15 bases. This CDR3 is 16 amino acids long. The junction had 5 bases not matched to a gene; V was cut back by 6 bases and J by 2 bases. From germline, CDR1 is ENHRY and CDR2 SYGVKD. The CDR3 region is CAIRGLAGGPAYEQYF. The CDR3 DNA reads as TGTGCCATCAGAGGACTAGCGGGAGGGCCGGCCTACGAGCAGTACTTC.

This chain links TRBV11-3 with TRBJ1-1; D not certain. The V end lost 3 bases, the J end lost 3 bases, and 8 bases lay between the germline ends. Germline V gene sequence: CDR1 SGHNT, CDR2 YENEEA. This CDR3 has 13 amino acids. The CDR3 DNA reads as TGTGCCAGCAGCTTCAGCCAGGACACTGAAGCTTTCTTT. Its protein product is CASSFSQDTEAFF. Variable domain in full (rest from reference TRBV11-3 and TRBJ1-1): EAGVVQSPRYKIIEKKQPVAFWCNPISGHNTLYWYLQNLGQGPELLIRYENEEAVDDSQLPKDRFSAERLKGVDSTLKIQPAELGDSAVYLCASSFSQDTEAFFGQGTRLTVV.

This sequence joins TRBV11-2 and TRBJ2-3; TRBD2 aligns across 10 bases. CDR1 and CDR2 from the germline V gene are SGHAT and FQNNGV. This CDR3 contains 16 residues. The ends lost 6 bases at V and 2 bases at J; junction bases unmatched: 8. CDR3 DNA sequence: TGTGCCAGCAGACCCAAGCGGGAGGGGTACACAGATACGCAGTATTTT. This sequence encodes CASRPKREGYTDTQYF.

The chain joins TRBV7-3 to TRBJ1-1, with a possible D match to TRBD1 (5 bases). Trimming cost V 1 base and J 1 base, with 7 bases left between them. The germline gives CDR1 SGHTA, CDR2 FQGTGA. The CDR3 runs to 14 residues. The chain's CDR3 is CASSLNGGNTEAFF. The DNA for the CDR3 is TGTGCCAGCAGCTTAAATGGGGGGAACACTGAAGCTTTCTTT.

The chain joins TRBV11-2 to TRBJ1-1; D gene ambiguous. Trimming stripped 5 bases from V and 0 bases from J, with 13 bases between. Germline V gives CDR1 SGHAT, CDR2 FQNNGV. This CDR3 region has 15 residues. The CDR3 bases are TGTGCCAGCAGCAGCAGACATAGCATGAACACTGAAGCTTTCTTT. Its translation: CASSSRHSMNTEAFF.

V is TRBV5-5 and J is TRBJ1-3; no firm D call. Per germline, CDR1 SGHKS and CDR2 YYEKEE (reference sequence). The ends were cut back, 0 bases at V and 0 bases at J, with 4 bases in the middle. This CDR3 has 14 residues. CDR3 sequence reads: CASSLDHSGNTIYF. The DNA of the CDR3 is TGTGCCAGCAGCTTGGATCACTCTGGAAACACCATATATTTT.

The chain uses TRBV5-4 and TRBJ1-5; no definite D call. Germline V gives CDR1 SGHNT, CDR2 YYREEE (reference sequence). This CDR3 is 13 amino acids long. V lost 2 bases and J lost 4, with 7 bases in between. CDR3 sequence reads: CASSLDVNQPQHF. The DNA of the CDR3 is TGTGCCAGCAGCTTAGACGTAAATCAGCCCCAGCATTTT.

This chain connects TRBV19 to TRBJ1-6, with 7 bases fitting TRBD1. CDR1 and CDR2 (germline): LNHDA, SQIVND (reference sequence). This CDR3 has 15 residues. V was pared by 5 bases and J by 7 bases, with 8 bases of the junction left unmatched. Here the CDR3 reads CASSRPTGFNSPLHF. DNA for the CDR3: TGTGCCAGTAGTCGACCGACAGGGTTCAATTCACCCCTCCACTTT.